This TCR beta chain is from a study of T-cell memory formation after mild COVID-19. TCRdb re-derived calls from the 5' RACE reads in MiXCR, one entry per CDR3 protein. The profile shows 560,000 or so distinct CDR3 sequences, 15% to 20% of them singletons. The CDR3 sequence is 14 residues long. J was trimmed by 7 bases and V by 4 bases; bases with no gene match: 6. This clonotype was found a few times. This clonotype was obtained from an adult woman who had mild COVID-19 (a few samples of this study predate the infection). Cell type and time point are not known. Material: PBMCs or a T cell subset sorted from them (not recorded which). V gene TRBV12-3 or TRBV12-4 combines with J gene TRBJ2-1; TRBD2 agrees at 8 bases. The CDR3 reads CASSYRGGRNEQFF. DNA of the CDR3: TGTGCCAGCAGTTATCGGGGGGGCAGGAATGAGCAGTTCTTC.